This T cell receptor (beta chain) was sequenced for a study of blood T cell repertoires in COVID-19. Study in general: Both acute and convalescent COVID-19 samples were obtained from the United States, Italy and Spain. T cells, B-cell-depleted T cells, or PBMCs supplied cDNA or gDNA.

The CDR3 length is 11 residues. V shed 4 bases and J shed 2 bases, with 3 bases lying between them. Per the original methods: Amplification from reference gene primers served as the basis for estimated nucleated cell counts. Some clones are missing from TCRdb's copy, which holds only in-frame ones; the method was immunoSEQ multiplex PCR. That table furnishes V, J and clone size, whereas the DNA furnished D and trimming. Among 60,000 to 75,000 clones listed, over 75% were seen once. Sequencing input: peripheral blood. The rearrangement joins TRBV23-1 to TRBJ2-7; D unclear. TRBV23-1 is an ORF, with its function uncertain. The origin of this receptor is a man in his 60s with acute or convalescent COVID-19. CDR3 sequence: CASSPAYEQYF. CDR3 in DNA: TGCGCCAGCAGTCCGGCCTACGAGCAGTACTTC.